These 15 T cell receptor beta chains originate from one sample sequenced in a study of Ad26.COV2.S vaccination and SARS-CoV-2 variants. The treatment is: roughly 19 received Ad26.COV2.S at low or high dose, single or two shots; 5 received placebo; per-sample allocation not given. Specimen acquisition occurred on day 63 following the initial vaccine or placebo injection. The protocol was immunoSEQ multiplex PCR, while the TCRdb copy is restricted to in-frame clones and leaves out a portion. The sample has hundreds of thousands of clones, about 80% seen once; the top ten hold nearly 7.5%. The sequences come from peripheral blood, collected in a trial of Ad26.COV2.S vaccine versus placebo. Source of these receptors: a person aged 18-65 years who received the Ad26.COV2.S COVID-19 vaccine or a placebo.

The genes are TRBV29-1 and TRBJ2-7; 7 bases are shared with TRBD2. Unmatched junction bases numbered 7, after V lost 3 bases and J lost 5 bases. There are 13 residues in the CDR3. In germline, CDR1 is SQVTM, CDR2 ANQGSEA. CDR3: CSVEGGSQHEQYF. As DNA, the CDR3 is TGCAGCGTTGAGGGGGGGAGTCAGCACGAGCAGTACTTC.

The rearrangement links TRBV7-9 to TRBJ2-7, with TRBD2 identical over 8 bases. Germline CDR1 and CDR2: SEHNR and FQNEAQ (reference sequence). The junction had 14 bases not matched to a gene; V was cut back by 6 bases and J by 4 bases. This CDR3 spans 16 amino acids. In DNA form, the CDR3 reads TGTGCCAGCAGACTCCGGTGGCGGGAGGCCGATTACGAGCAGTACTTC. This translates into CASRLRWREADYEQYF.

The CDR3 bases are TGTGCCAGCAGCCGAGGACAGGGGAATTCACCCCTCCACTTT. This translates into CASSRGQGNSPLHF. The rearrangement links TRBV7-8 to TRBJ1-6; 9 bases agree with TRBD1. There are 14 residues in the CDR3. J gave up 7 bases and V 5 bases, and 3 bases lay outside the gene matches. Germline V gives CDR1 SGHVS, CDR2 FQNEAQ.

The gene calls are TRBV5-4 and TRBJ2-5; 8 bases map to TRBD2. The CDR3 sequence is 16 residues long. Trimming cost V 3 bases and J 5 bases; bases outside gene matches: 12. CDR1 and CDR2 (germline): SGHNT, YYREEE (reference sequence). The CDR3 reads CASSSGVAGMGETQYF. As DNA, the CDR3 is TGTGCCAGCAGCTCCGGGGTAGCGGGAATGGGGGAGACCCAGTACTTC.

In its sample, this clone was seen once. V is TRBV19 and J is TRBJ1-2; 11 bases match TRBD1. CDR1 and CDR2 from the germline V gene are LNHDA and SQIVND (reference sequence). V lost 5 bases, J lost 3 bases, and 8 bases stayed unmatched. The CDR3 spans 16 residues. The CDR3 sequence is CASSRTGTGGHYGYTF. The CDR3 DNA is TGTGCCAGTAGTCGGACCGGGACAGGGGGTCACTATGGCTACACCTTC.

The chain couples TRBV5-5 to TRBJ2-1; 7 nucleotides align to TRBD1. The ends lost 1 base at V and 2 bases at J; junction bases unmatched: 3. The CDR3 totals 15 residues. The V gene's germline CDR1 is SGHKS and CDR2 YYEKEE (reference sequence). Here the CDR3 DNA reads TGTGCCAGCAGCTTGACCAGGGGGACCTACAATGAGCAGTTCTTC. The encoded protein is CASSLTRGTYNEQFF.

The V gene is TRBV6-6, the J gene TRBJ2-7; 13 bases map to TRBD2. The germline V gene has CDR1 MNHNY and CDR2 SVGAGI (reference sequence). V was pared by 6 bases and J by 4 bases, with 9 bases of the junction left unmatched. The CDR3 contains 16 residues. CDR3 bases: TGTGCCAGCAGGAACTTACTAGCGGGGGGGAGGTACGAGCAGTACTTC. The encoded protein is CASRNLLAGGRYEQYF.

This sequence joins TRBV20-1 and TRBJ2-1; D tentatively reads TRBD1 or TRBD2 (5 bases each). Germline V gives CDR1 DFQATT, CDR2 SNEGSKA (reference sequence). This CDR3 is built from 10 residues. CDR3 sequence reads: CSSRGNEQFF. In DNA, the CDR3 is TGCAGCTCGAGGGGCAATGAGCAGTTCTTC.

V usage is TRBV9 and J usage is TRBJ1-2; D possibly corresponds to TRBD1 (6 bases). CDR3 length: 14 amino acids. With 3 bases removed from V and 5 bases from J, the gap between germline ends came to 14 bases. The germline gives CDR1 SGDLS, CDR2 YYNGEE. This CDR3 is CASSGSGAGYGYTF. The CDR3 DNA is TGTGCCAGCAGCGGCTCAGGGGCGGGGTATGGCTACACCTTC.

V usage is TRBV24-1 and J usage is TRBJ2-5, with 12 bases matching TRBD2. The germline V gene has CDR1 KGHDR and CDR2 SFDVKD. Germline trimming cut 2 bases from V and 3 bases from J; bases unmatched to any gene: 3. The CDR3 length is 16 residues. DNA for the CDR3: TGTGCCACCAGTGATTCGAGACTAGCGGGGGAAGAGACCCAGTACTTC. Translated, it gives CATSDSRLAGEETQYF.

This chain links TRBV23-1 with TRBJ2-3, with D uncertain. TRBV23-1 is assigned to the ORF class and has an uncertain function. The CDR3 contains 15 residues. Trimming shortened V by 4 bases and J by 0 bases, and 11 bases separated the two germline ends. For the CDR3, the DNA is TGCGCCAGCAGTCTATCCCAGACTAGCACAGATACGCAGTATTTT. It encodes CASSLSQTSTDTQYF.

The chain carries TRBV3-1 (or the pseudogene TRBV3-2) and TRBJ1-4; D remains ambiguous. V was cut by 3 bases and J by 5 bases, with 10 bases left in between. CDR1 and CDR2 (germline): LGHDT, YNNKEL (reference sequence). This CDR3 is built from 14 residues. CDR3 amino acids: CASSHRGGNEKLFF. The DNA for the CDR3 is TGTGCCAGCAGCCACCGGGGTGGGAATGAAAAACTGTTTTTT.

This clone was picked up one time. The chain joins TRBV29-1 to TRBJ1-3; D uncertain. The ends were cut back, 7 bases at V and 4 bases at J, with 14 bases in the middle. The germline V gene has CDR1 SQVTM and CDR2 ANQGSEA. CDR3 size: 13 residues. CDR3 nucleotide sequence: TGCAGCGCCGGGTCCGGGTTCGGAAACACCATATATTTT. It yields the protein CSAGSGFGNTIYF.

The chain employs TRBV7-3 and TRBJ1-1; 11 bases agree with TRBD1. The CDR3 has 15 residues. Germline V gives CDR1 SGHTA, CDR2 FQGTGA. Unmatched junction bases numbered 5, after V lost 2 bases and J lost 6 bases. The CDR3, as DNA: TGTGCCAGCAGCTTATCGCGGGGACAGGGGGCTGAAGCTTTCTTT. This translates into CASSLSRGQGAEAFF.

This sequence joins TRBV29-1 and TRBJ2-3, with a weak D call TRBD2 (6 bases). The CDR3 length is 15 residues. V gave up 2 bases and J gave up 4 bases, with 16 bases separating them. Per germline, CDR1 SQVTM and CDR2 ANQGSEA. CDR3 in DNA: TGCAGCGTTGAACCGCGGACTACCCCCCCAGATACGCAGTATTTT. This gives the protein CSVEPRTTPPDTQYF.